This T cell receptor (beta chain) was documented in a study of T cells in women clearing cervical HPV infection. Produced via immunoSEQ multiplex PCR; TCRdb's table is partial and in-frame only. Its clone listing holds around 28,000 clones. Note on this clone: A junction boundary mismatches the germline segment, possibly from a read error. The read stops 3 residues short of the end of the CDR3; the missing end is completed from the germline J gene.

Germline lookup yields CDR1 KGHSH and CDR2 LQKENI. There are 14 residues in the CDR3. The J gene is TRBJ2-5, the V gene TRBV18; the D gene is possibly TRBD1 (5 bases). Input material: blood buffy coat. This clonotype was obtained from a woman between 18 and 69 years old with a cervical HPV16 infection that either progressed to CIN3+ or cleared (not recorded which). The sequenced part of the CDR3 DNA is TGTGCCAGCTCCCCACGCGCAGGGCAAGAGACC. It codes for CASSPRAGQET. The full CDR3 is CASSPRAGQETQYF.